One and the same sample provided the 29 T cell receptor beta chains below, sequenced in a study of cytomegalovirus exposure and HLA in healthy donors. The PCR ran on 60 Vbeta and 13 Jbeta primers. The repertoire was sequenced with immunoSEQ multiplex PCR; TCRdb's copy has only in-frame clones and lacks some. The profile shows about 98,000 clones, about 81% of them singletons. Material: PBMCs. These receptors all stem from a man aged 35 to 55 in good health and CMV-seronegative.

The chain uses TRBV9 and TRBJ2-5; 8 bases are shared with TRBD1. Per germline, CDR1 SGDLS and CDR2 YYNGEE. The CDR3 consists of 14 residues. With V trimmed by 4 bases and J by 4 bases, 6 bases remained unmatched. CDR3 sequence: CASSQGAGLETQYF. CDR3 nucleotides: TGTGCCAGCAGCCAGGGGGCAGGGTTAGAGACCCAGTACTTC.

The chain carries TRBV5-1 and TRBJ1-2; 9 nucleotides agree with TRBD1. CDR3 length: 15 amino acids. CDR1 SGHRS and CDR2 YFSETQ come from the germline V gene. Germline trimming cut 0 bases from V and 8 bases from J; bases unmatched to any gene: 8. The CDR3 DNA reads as TGCGCCAGCAGCTTGGATGGACAGGGGTTAGAAGGCTACACCTTC. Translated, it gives CASSLDGQGLEGYTF.

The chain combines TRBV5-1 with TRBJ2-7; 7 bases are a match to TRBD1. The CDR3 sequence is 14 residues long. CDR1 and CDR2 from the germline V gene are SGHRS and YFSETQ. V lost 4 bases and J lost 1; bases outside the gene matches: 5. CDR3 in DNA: TGCGCCAGCAGCATAGACAGGGCATCCTACGAGCAGTACTTC. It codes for CASSIDRASYEQYF.

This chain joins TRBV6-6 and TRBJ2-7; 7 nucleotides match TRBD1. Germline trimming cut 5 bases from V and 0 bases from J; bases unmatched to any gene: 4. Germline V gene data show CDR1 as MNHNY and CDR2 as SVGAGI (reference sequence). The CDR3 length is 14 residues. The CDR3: CASSVSGGSYEQYF. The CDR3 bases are TGTGCCAGCAGTGTTTCAGGGGGCTCCTACGAGCAGTACTTC.

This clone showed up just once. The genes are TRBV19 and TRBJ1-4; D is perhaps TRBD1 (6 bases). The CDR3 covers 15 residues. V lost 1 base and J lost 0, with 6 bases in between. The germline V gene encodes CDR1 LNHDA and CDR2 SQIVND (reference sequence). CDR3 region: CASSIGTATNEKLFF. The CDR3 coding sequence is TGTGCCAGTAGTATAGGGACAGCAACTAATGAAAAACTGTTTTTT.

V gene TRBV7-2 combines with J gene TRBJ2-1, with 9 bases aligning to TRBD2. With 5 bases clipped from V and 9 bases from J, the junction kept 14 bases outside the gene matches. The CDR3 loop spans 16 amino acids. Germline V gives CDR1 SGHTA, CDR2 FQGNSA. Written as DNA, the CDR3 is TGTGCCAGCAGCGCCGGGGGGAGCGGGGGGTCGGGTGAGCAGTTCTTC. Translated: CASSAGGSGGSGEQFF.

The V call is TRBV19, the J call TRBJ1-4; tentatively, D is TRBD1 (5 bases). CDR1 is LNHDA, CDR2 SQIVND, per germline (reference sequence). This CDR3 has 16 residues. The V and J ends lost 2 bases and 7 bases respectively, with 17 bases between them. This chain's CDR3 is CASSIFLREGSEKLFF. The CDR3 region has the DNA TGTGCCAGTAGTATATTTCTTCGGGAGGGGAGTGAAAAACTGTTTTTT.

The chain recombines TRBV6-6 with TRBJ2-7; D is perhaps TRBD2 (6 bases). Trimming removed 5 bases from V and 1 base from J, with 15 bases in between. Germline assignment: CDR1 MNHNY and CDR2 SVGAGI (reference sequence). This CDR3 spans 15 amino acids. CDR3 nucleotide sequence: TGTGCCAGCAGTCCCCGGGACTGGCCATCCTACGAGCAGTACTTC. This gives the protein CASSPRDWPSYEQYF.

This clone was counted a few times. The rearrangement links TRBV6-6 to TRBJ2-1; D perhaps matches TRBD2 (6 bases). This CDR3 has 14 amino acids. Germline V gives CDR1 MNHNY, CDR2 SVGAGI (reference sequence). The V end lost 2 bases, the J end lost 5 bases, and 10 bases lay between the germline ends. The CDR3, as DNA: TGTGCCAGCAGTTACCGGGGGTTAAACAATGAGCAGTTCTTC. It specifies CASSYRGLNNEQFF.

The CDR3 sequence is CASSFFPGGSGYSNQPQHF. As DNA, the CDR3 is TGTGCCAGCAGCTTTTTTCCCGGAGGGTCGGGGTATAGCAATCAGCCCCAGCATTTT. The chain uses TRBV7-2 and TRBJ1-5; D not certain. The germline V gene has CDR1 SGHTA and CDR2 FQGNSA. The CDR3 is 19 amino acids. V gave up 3 bases and J gave up 0 bases, with 21 bases separating them.

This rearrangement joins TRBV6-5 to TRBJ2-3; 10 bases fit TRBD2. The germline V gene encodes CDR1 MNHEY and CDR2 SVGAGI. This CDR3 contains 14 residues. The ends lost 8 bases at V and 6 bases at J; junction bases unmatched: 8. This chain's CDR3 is CASGIAGGRDTQYF. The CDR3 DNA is TGTGCCAGCGGAATAGCGGGGGGTAGGGATACGCAGTATTTT.

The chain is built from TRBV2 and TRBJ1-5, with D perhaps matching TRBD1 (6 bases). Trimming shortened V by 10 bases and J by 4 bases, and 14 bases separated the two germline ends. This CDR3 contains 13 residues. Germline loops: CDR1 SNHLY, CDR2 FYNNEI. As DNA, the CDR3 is TGTGCCACCTCAGGGGCGGAGAATCAGCCCCAGCATTTT. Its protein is CATSGAENQPQHF.

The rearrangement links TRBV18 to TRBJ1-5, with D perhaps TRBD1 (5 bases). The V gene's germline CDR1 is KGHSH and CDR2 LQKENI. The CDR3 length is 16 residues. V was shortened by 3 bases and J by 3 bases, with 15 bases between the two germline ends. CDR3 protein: CASSPTVLDINQPQHF. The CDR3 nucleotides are TGTGCCAGCTCACCCACTGTTTTGGACATCAATCAGCCCCAGCATTTT.

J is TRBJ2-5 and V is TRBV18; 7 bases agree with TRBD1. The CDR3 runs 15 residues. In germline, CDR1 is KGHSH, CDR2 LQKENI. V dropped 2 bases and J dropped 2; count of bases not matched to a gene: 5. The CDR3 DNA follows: TGTGCCAGCTCACCAGTGACAGGGTTTCAAGAGACCCAGTACTTC. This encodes CASSPVTGFQETQYF.

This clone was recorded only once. DNA of the CDR3: TGTGCCAGCAGCTCCAGTTGGAAAGAGGATGGCTACACCTTC. It yields the protein CASSSSWKEDGYTF. The chain joins TRBV7-9 to TRBJ1-2, with D uncertain. V gave up 4 bases and J gave up 6 bases, with 15 bases separating them. Looked up from germline, CDR1 is SEHNR and CDR2 is FQNEAQ (reference sequence). The CDR3 has 14 residues.

CDR3 in amino acids: CASSVAGGGRYEQYF. CDR3 in DNA: TGTGCCAGCAGCGTAGCGGGCGGGGGAAGGTACGAGCAGTACTTC. The genes are TRBV9 and TRBJ2-7; 7 nucleotides agree with TRBD2. The CDR3 spans 15 residues. Unmatched junction bases numbered 7, after V lost 0 bases and J lost 4 bases. CDR1 is SGDLS and CDR2 is YYNGEE in the germline V gene. The variable domain in full, completed from reference TRBV9 and TRBJ2-7, reads DSGVTQTPKHLITATGQRVTLRCSPRSGDLSVYWYQQSLDQGLQFLIQYYNGEERAKGNILERFSAQQFPDLHSELNLSSLELGDSALYFCASSVAGGGRYEQYFGPGTRLTVT.

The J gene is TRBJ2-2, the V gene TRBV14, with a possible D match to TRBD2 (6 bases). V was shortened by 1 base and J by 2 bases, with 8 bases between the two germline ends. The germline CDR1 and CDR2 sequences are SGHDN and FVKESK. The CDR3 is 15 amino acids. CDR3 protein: CASSQVRGNTGELFF. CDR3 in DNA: TGTGCCAGCAGCCAAGTGCGGGGAAACACCGGGGAGCTGTTTTTT.

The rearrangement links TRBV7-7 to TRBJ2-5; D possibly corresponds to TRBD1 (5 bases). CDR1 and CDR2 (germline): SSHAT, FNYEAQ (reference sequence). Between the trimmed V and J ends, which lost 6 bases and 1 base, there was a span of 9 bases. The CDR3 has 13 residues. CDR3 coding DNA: TGTGCCAGCAGTGCAGGGCCCCAAGAGACCCAGTACTTC. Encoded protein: CASSAGPQETQYF. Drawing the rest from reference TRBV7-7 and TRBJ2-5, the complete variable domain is GAGVSQSPRYKVTKRGQDVTLRCDPISSHATLYWYQQALGQGPEFLTYFNYEAQPDKSGLPSDRFSAERPEGSISTLTIQRTEQRDSAMYRCASSAGPQETQYFGPGTRLLVL.

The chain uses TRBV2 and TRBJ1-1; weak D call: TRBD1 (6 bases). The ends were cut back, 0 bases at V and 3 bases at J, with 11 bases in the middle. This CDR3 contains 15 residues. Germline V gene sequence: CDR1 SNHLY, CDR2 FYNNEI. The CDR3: CASSEALKGDTEAFF. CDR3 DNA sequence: TGTGCCAGCAGTGAAGCCCTCAAGGGGGACACTGAAGCTTTCTTT.

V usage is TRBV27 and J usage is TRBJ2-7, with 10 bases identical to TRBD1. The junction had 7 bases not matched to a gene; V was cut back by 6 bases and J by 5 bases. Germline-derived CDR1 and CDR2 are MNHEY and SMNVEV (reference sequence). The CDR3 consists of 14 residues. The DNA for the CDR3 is TGTGCCAGCAGACACCGGGACAGGGGAAACGAGCAGTACTTC. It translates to CASRHRDRGNEQYF.

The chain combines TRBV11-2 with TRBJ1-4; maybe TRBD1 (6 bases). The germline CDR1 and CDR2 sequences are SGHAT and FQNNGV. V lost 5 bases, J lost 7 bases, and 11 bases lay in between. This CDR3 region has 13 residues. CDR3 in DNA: TGTGCCAGCAGCCGGGACACGGGTGAAAAACTGTTTTTT. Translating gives CASSRDTGEKLFF.

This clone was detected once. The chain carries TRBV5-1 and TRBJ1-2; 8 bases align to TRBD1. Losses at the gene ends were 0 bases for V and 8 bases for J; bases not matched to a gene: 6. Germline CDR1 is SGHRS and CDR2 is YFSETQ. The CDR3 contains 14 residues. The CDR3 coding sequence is TGCGCCAGCAGCTTGGGGACAGGGAATTGGGGCTACACCTTC. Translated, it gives CASSLGTGNWGYTF.

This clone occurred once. For the CDR3, the DNA is TGTGCCAGCAGCTTAGGACAGGGCTACGAGCAGTACTTC. This translates into CASSLGQGYEQYF. The chain is built from TRBV6-6 and TRBJ2-7, with TRBD1 matching over 8 bases. V shed 6 bases, J shed 3 bases, and the junction held 4 bases outside the gene matches. Germline CDR1 reads MNHNY; CDR2 reads SVGAGI (reference sequence). The CDR3 loop spans 13 amino acids.

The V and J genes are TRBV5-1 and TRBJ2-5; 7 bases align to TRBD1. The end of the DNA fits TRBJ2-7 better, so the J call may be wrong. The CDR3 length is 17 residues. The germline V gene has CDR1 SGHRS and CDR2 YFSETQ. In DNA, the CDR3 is TGCGCCAGCAGCTTGACCTGGAACGACAGGGTGAACTACGAGCAGTACTTC. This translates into CASSLTWNDRVNYEQYF.

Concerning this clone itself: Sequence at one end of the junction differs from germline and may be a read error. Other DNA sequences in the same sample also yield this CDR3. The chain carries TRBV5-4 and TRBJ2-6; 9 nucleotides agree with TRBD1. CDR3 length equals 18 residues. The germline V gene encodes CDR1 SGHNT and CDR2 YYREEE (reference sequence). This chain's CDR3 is CASSFRTGGVSGANVLTF. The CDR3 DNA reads TGTGCCAGCAGCTTCAGAACAGGGGGCGTTTCTGGGGCCAACGTCCTGACCTTC.

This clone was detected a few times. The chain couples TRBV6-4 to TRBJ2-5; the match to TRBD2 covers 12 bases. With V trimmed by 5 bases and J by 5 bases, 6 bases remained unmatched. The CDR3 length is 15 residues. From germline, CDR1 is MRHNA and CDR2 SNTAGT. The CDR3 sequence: CASSPLAGGLETQYF. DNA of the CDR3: TGTGCCAGCAGTCCACTAGCGGGGGGTTTGGAGACCCAGTACTTC.

The CDR3 reads CASSAEGTSGNTIYF. The CDR3 DNA reads TGTGCCAGCAGCGCAGAGGGGACATCAGGAAACACCATATATTTT. The chain links TRBV11-3 to TRBJ1-3, with D perhaps matching TRBD1 (6 bases). V was cut by 5 bases and J by 4 bases, with 15 bases left in between. The CDR3 spans 15 residues. Germline V gene sequence: CDR1 SGHNT, CDR2 YENEEA. The whole variable domain, remainder taken from reference TRBV11-3 and TRBJ1-3, is EAGVVQSPRYKIIEKKQPVAFWCNPISGHNTLYWYLQNLGQGPELLIRYENEEAVDDSQLPKDRFSAERLKGVDSTLKIQPAELGDSAVYLCASSAEGTSGNTIYFGEGSWLTVV.

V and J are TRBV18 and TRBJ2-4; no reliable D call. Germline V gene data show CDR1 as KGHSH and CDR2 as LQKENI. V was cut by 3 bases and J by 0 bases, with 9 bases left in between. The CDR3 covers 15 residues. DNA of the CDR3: TGTGCCAGCTCACCCTATGAATCAGCCAAAAACATTCAGTACTTC. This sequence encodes CASSPYESAKNIQYF.

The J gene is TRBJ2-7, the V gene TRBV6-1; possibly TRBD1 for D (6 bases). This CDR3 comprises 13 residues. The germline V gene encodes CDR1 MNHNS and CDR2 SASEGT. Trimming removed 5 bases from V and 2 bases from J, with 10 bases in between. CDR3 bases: TGTGCCAGCAGTAGGGACAAAGCCTACGAGCAGTACTTC. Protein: CASSRDKAYEQYF.